This T cell receptor (beta chain) originates from a study of PD-1 blockade in classical Hodgkin lymphoma. General study results and limits: Newly diagnosed patients were reported to exhibit reduced baseline TCR diversity relative to healthy donors.

The data were produced by immunoSEQ multiplex PCR, yet TCRdb's version contains in-frame clones alone and is incomplete. The data show about 53,000 clones, around 85% seen once. CDR3 length: 15 amino acids. Germline lookup yields CDR1 MNHEY and CDR2 SMNVEV (reference sequence). The trim removed 6 bases at V and 8 bases at J, leaving 13 bases unmatched. Every patient had relapsed following autologous stem cell transplantation, and cohorts differed in brentuximab vedotin exposure. About this clone: What it binds is not known.

The sample here was peripheral blood mononuclear cells (PBMCs), taken at baseline. The TCR sequence derives from a human donor with classical Hodgkin lymphoma. The rearrangement joins TRBV27 to TRBJ1-2; 9 nucleotides align to TRBD1. CDR3 sequence: CASRTSRDRAVGYTF. For the CDR3, the DNA is TGTGCCAGCAGGACTTCCCGGGACAGGGCCGTGGGCTACACCTTC.